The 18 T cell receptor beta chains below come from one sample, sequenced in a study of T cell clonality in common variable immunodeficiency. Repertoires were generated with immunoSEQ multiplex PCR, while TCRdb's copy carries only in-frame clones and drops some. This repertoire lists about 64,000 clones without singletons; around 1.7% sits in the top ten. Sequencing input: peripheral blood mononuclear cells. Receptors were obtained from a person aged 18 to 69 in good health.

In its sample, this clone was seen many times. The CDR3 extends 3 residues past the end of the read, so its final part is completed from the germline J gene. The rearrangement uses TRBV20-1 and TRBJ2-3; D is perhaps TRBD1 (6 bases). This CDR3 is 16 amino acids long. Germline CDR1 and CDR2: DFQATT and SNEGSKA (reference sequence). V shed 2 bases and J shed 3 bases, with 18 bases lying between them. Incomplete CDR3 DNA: TGCAGTGCTAGAAAAGCAGGGGCAGCGTTAACAGATACG. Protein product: CSARKAGAALTDT. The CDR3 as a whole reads CSARKAGAALTDTQYF.

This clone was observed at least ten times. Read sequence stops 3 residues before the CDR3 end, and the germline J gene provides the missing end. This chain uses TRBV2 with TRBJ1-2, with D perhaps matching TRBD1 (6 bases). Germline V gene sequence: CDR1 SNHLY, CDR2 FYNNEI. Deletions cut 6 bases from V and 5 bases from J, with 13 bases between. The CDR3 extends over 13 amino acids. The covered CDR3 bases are TGTGCCAGCAGAACACAGGGAGGGTATGGC. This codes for CASRTQGGYG. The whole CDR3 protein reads CASRTQGGYGYTF.

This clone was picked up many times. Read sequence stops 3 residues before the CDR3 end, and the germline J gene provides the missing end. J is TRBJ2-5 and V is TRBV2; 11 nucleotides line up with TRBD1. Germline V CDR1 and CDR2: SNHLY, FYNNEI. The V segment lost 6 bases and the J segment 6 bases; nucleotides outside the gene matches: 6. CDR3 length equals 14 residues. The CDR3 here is CASRAGQGAQTQYF. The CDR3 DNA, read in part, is TGTGCCAGCAGGGCCGGACAGGGGGCACAGACC.

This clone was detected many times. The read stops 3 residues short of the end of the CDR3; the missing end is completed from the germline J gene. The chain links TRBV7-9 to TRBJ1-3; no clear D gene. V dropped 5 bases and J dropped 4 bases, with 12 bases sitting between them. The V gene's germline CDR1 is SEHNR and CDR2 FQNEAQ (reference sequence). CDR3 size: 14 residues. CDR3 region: CASSPGSGGNTIYF. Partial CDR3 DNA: TGTGCCAGCAGCCCGGGGTCGGGGGGAAACACC.

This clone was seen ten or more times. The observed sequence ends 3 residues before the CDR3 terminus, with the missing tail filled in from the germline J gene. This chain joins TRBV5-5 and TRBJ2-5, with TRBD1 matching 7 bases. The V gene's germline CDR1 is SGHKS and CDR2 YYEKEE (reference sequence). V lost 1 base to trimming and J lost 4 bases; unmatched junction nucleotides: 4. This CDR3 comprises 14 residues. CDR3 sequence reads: CASSLSGGRETQYF. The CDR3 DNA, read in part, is TGTGCCAGCAGCTTGTCAGGGGGTAGAGAGACC. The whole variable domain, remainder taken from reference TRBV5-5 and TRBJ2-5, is DAGVTQSPTHLIKTRGQQVTLRCSPISGHKSVSWYQQVLGQGPQFIFQYYEKEERGRGNFPDRFSARQFPNYSSELNVNALLLGDSALYLCASSLSGGRETQYFGPGTRLLVL.

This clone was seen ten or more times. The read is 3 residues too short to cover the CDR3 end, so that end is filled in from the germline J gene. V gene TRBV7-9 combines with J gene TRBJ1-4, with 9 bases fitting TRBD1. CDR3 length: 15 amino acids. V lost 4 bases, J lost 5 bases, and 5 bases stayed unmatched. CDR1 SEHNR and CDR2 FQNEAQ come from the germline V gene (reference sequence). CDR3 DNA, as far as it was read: TGTGCCAGCAGCTACGCCGGGACAGGGAATGAAAAA. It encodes CASSYAGTGNEK. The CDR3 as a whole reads CASSYAGTGNEKLFF.

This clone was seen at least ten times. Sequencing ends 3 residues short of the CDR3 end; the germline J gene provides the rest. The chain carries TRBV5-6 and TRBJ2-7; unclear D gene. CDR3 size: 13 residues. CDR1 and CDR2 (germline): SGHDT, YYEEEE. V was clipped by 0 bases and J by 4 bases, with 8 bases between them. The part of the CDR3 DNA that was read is TGTGCCAGCAGCTTGGCTACCTCTTACGAG. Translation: CASSLATSYE. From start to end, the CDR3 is CASSLATSYEQYF.

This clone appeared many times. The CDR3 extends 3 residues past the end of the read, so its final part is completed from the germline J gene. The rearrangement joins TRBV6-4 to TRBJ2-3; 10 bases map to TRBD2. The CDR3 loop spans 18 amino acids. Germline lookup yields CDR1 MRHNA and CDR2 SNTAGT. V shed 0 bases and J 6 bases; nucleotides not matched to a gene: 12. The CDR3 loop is CASSDSFTSGEVSDTQYF. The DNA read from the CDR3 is TGTGCCAGCAGTGACTCCTTTACTAGCGGGGAGGTTTCGGATACG.

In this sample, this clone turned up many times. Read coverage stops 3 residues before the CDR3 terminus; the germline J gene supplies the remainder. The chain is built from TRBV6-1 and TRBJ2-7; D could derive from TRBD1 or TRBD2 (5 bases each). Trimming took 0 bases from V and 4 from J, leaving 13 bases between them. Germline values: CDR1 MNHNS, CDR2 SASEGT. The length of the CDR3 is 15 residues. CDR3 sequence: CASSEAEGEGYEQYF. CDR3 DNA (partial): TGTGCCAGCAGTGAAGCTGAGGGAGAGGGGTACGAG.

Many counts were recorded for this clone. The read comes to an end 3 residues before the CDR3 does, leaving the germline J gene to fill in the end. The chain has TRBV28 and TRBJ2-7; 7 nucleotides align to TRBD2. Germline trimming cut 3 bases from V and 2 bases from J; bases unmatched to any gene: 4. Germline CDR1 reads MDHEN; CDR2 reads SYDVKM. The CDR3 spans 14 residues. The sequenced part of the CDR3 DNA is TGTGCCAGCAGTTTCGGCGGGAGCCCCTACGAG. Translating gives CASSFGGSPYE. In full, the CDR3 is CASSFGGSPYEQYF.

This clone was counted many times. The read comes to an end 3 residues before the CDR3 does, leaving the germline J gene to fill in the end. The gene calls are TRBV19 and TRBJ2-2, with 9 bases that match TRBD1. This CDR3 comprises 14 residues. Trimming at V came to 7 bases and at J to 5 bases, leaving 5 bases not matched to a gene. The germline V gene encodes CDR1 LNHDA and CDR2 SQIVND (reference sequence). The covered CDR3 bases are TGTGCCAGTACCAGGACAGGGGTAACCGGGGAG. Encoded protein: CASTRTGVTGE. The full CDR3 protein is CASTRTGVTGELFF.

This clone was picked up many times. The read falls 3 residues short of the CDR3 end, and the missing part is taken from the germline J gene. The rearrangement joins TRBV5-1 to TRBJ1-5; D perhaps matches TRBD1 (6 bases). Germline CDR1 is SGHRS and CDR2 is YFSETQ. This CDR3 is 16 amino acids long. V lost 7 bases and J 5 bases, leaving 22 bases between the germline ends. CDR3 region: CASHPGPDRRDQPQHF. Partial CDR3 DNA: TGCGCCAGCCACCCGGGCCCCGACAGGCGAGATCAGCCC.

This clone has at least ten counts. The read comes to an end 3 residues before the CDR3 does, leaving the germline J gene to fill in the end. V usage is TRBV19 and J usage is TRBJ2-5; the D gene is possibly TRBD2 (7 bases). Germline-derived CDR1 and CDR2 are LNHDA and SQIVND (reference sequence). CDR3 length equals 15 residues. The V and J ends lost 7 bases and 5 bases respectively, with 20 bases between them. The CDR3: CASNESGGAGETQYF. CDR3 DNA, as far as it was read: TGTGCCAGTAATGAATCGGGGGGCGCGGGGGAGACC.

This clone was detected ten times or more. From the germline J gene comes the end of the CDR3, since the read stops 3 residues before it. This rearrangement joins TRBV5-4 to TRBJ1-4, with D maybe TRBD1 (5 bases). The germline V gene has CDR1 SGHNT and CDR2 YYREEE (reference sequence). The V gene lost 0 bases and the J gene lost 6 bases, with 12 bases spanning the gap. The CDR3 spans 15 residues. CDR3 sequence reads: CASSLAPGRDEKLFF. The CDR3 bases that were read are TGTGCCAGCAGCTTGGCCCCAGGGAGGGATGAAAAA.

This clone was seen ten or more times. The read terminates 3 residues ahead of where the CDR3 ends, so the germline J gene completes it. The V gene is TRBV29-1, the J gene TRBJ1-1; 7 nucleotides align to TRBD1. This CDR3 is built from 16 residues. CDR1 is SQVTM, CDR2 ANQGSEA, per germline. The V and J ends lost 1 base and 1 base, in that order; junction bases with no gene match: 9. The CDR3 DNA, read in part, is TGCAGCGTTGAAGTCGGTACGGGACAGAGGAACACTGAA. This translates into CSVEVGTGQRNTE. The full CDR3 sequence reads CSVEVGTGQRNTEAFF.

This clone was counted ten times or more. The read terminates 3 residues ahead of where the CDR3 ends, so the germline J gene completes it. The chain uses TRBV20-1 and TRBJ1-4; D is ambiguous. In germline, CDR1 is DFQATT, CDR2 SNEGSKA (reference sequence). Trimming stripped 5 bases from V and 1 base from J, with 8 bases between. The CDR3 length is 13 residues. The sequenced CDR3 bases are TGCAGTGCTCTACTAGGAACTAATGAAAAA. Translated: CSALLGTNEK. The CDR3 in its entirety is CSALLGTNEKLFF.

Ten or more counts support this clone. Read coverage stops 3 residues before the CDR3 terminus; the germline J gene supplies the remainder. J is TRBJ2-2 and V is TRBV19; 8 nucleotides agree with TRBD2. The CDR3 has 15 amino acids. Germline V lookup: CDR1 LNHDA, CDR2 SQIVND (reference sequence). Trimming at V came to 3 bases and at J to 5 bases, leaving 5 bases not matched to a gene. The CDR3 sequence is CASSISGGLTGELFF. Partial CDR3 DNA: TGTGCCAGTAGTATCAGCGGGGGTTTAACCGGGGAG.

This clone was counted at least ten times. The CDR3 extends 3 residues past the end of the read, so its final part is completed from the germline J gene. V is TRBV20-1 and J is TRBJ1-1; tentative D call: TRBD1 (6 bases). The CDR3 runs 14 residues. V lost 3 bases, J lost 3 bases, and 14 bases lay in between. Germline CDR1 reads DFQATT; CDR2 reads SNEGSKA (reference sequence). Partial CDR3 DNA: TGCAGTGCTAGTTCGCGGGGGCTGTACACTGAA. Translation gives CSASSRGLYTE. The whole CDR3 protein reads CSASSRGLYTEAFF.